Below, 2 T cell receptor beta chains from the same sample are listed, as sequenced in a study of cytotoxic CD8 clonotypes in ibrutinib-treated CLL. Clones were read by immunoSEQ multiplex PCR, and TCRdb kept only the in-frame ones, dropping some. This table has around 300,000 clones, about 80% appearing once. Sample: PBMCs, taken before ibrutinib treatment. The source of these receptors is a human donor with chronic lymphocytic leukemia.

V is TRBV18 and J is TRBJ2-1; 9 bases agree with TRBD2. Unmatched junction bases numbered 9, after V lost 5 bases and J lost 4 bases. Germline V lookup: CDR1 KGHSH, CDR2 LQKENI. CDR3 length: 16 residues. CDR3 residues: CASSSAASGIYNEQFF. CDR3 sequence (DNA): TGTGCCAGCTCATCCGCCGCTAGCGGGATTTACAATGAGCAGTTCTTC.

This clone was detected only once. The chain has TRBV6-6 and TRBJ2-3, with D perhaps matching TRBD1 (5 bases). The CDR3 length is 13 residues. Trimming cost V 4 bases and J 3 bases, with 8 bases left between them. Germline CDR1 MNHNY, CDR2 SVGAGI (reference sequence). The CDR3 nucleotides are TGTGCCAGCAGTTCCTCAGGGACAGATACGCAGTATTTT. This encodes CASSSSGTDTQYF.